This TCR beta chain is from a study of beta chain features in type 1 diabetes (dated by TCRdb to between 2017 and 2018). The study in broad terms: Mean age, gender distribution, total cell number and subset yield were not different between patients and healthy donors. A total of some 100,000,000 sorted cells were examined across all samples, and the number of cells per subset was strongly correlated with RNA yield. In the study, recently diagnosed type 1 diabetes patients and matched healthy donors were compared on the TCRB repertoires of their sorted circulating CD4+ T cell subsets. Regulatory and stem cell-like memory subsets were obtained from only 8 patients and roughly 8 healthy donors, while naive and central memory subsets were obtained from all 30 or so donors.

Worth noting for this clone: Its antigen target is currently unknown. Nothing much larger sits one base from this clone, and base qualities are not available.

All of the isolated RNA was reverse transcribed with the High Capacity cDNA Reverse Transcription Kit, so expressed TCRB transcripts were sequenced. Deep immunoSEQ sequencing was performed on naive, central memory and regulatory T cell samples, with an average of around 3.5 million total reads per sample. Sorted cells were lysed in RLT buffer, and RNA was extracted using DNase-treated RNeasy Micro or Mini kits according to cell number. Each cell subset was processed on its own to prevent cross-contamination, while patient and healthy donor samples were processed together. Using the immunoSEQ multiplex PCR, TCRB sequences were amplified from cDNA into 87-bp fragments spanning the CDR3 region. Amplicons were sequenced on the Illumina HiSeq platform. The study's processing was this. PCR bias was corrected computationally using synthetic template baselines, and reads within Hamming distance 2 were collapsed, with unmergeable singletons discarded. By aligning reads against IMGT, V, D and J genes, CDR3 length, and insertions or deletions at six rearrangement sites were assigned. Within each subset, clonotype counts were normalized to sorted cell number, after which true diversity and Gini coefficients were computed with the tcR R package. The overlap coefficient, calculated on TCRB nucleotide sequences, was used to measure repertoire sharing. This is the immuneACCESS table as TCRdb keeps it, with only in-frame sequences that have V and J called. A part of the clones is gone; compared with another copy, unresolved V genes explain less than half, and the rest is unexplained. Clone size and V and J calls were adopted from that table, with D and trimming inferred from the DNA. The sample records 95,000 to 150,000 clones, about 17% of which are singletons. Over 2% of the sample is taken by the ten largest.

What the authors observed across the whole study: Because cDNA was sequenced instead of genomic DNA, activated cells with high expression could be over-represented, although the groups did not differ in activation or CD3 levels. Type 1 diabetes patients showed a moderate but significant shortening of TCRB CDR3 length in all four CD4+ subsets. Only small numbers of individuals were included in the HLA sub-analyses, which left unresolved whether HLA type had any influence on TCRB rearrangement. Shorter templates might have been favored by PCR, but patient and control samples were amplified and corrected together, so both groups would have been affected equally by any skew. Naive, central memory and regulatory TCRB repertoires appeared to be more similar among patients than among healthy donors. Fewer insertions and more nucleotide deletions at VDJ recombination sites were observed in patients with type 1 diabetes, implying thymic rearrangement abnormalities.

Trimming removed 6 bases from V and 7 bases from J, leaving 18 bases between the germline ends. From a lookup of the germline V gene (reference sequence), CDR1 and CDR2 are SGHAT and FQDESV. The CDR3 holds 14 amino acids from the cysteine to the phenylalanine. The CDR3 DNA has 42 bases and is translated from base 1. Each donor gave one peripheral blood draw, approximately 100 mL on average, collected into heparinised tubes. A BD FACSAria II and a panel including CD45RO, CCR7, CD25, CD127, CD95 and CD27 were used to sort naive, central memory, regulatory and stem cell-like memory CD4+ T cells. A purity above 98% was achieved for all sorted populations. Right away, PBMCs were isolated by Lymphoprep density gradient centrifugation and were stained directly, with no culture step. Samples were stained and sorted in pairs, with one healthy donor and one patient per experiment, so that batch effects were minimized.

Sequencing input: central memory CD4+ T cells from blood. The rearrangement combines TRBV11-1 with TRBJ1-2; TRBD1 is perhaps the D gene, given 5 matching bases. This TCR was recovered from a man under 40 with type 1 diabetes. Read as DNA, the sequence is TGTGCCAGCAGTCCCGGGACTGCCTCTGGTGGCTACACCTTC. Its product reads: CASSPGTASGGYTF.